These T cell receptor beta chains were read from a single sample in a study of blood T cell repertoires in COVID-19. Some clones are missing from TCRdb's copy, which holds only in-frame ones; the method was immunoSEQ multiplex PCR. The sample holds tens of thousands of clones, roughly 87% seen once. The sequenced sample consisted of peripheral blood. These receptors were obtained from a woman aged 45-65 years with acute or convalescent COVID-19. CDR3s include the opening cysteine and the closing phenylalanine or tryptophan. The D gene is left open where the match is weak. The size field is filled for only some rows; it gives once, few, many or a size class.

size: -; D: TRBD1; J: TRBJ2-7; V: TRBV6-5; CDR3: CASSRGPSYEQYF; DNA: TGTGCCAGCAGCAGGGGGCCCTCCTACGAGCAGTACTTC
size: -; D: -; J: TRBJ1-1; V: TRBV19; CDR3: CASSERQNTEAFF; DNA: TGTGCCAGTAGTGAAAGACAGAACACTGAAGCTTTCTTT
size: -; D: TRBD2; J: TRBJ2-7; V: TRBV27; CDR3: CASRLIAGGPYEQYF; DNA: TGTGCCAGCAGGCTCATAGCGGGAGGGCCCTACGAGCAGTACTTC
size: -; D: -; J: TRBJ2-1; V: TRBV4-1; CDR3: CASSQDRAGEQFF; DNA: TGCGCCAGCAGCCAAGATCGGGCGGGTGAGCAGTTCTTC
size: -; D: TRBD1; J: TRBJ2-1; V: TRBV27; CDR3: CASTQPGGGSAYNEQFF; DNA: TGTGCCAGCACCCAACCAGGGGGTGGTTCAGCCTACAATGAGCAGTTCTTC
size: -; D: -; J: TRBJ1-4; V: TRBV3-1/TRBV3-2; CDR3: CASSHQTGRANEKLFF; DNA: TGTGCCAGCAGCCACCAAACAGGTCGGGCTAATGAAAAACTGTTTTTT
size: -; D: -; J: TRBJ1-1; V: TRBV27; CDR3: CASSRRPGWVAEAFF; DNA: TGTGCCAGCAGCCGCCGTCCAGGGTGGGTCGCTGAAGCTTTCTTT
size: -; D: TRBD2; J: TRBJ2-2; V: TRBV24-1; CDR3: CATSDPRLAGAGELFF; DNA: TGTGCCACCAGTGATCCTAGGCTAGCGGGAGCCGGGGAGCTGTTTTTT
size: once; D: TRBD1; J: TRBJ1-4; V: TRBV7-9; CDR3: CASSPANRGWANEKLFF; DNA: TGTGCCAGCAGCCCAGCAAACAGGGGTTGGGCGAATGAAAAACTGTTTTTT
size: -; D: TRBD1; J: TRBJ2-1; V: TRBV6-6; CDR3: CASTRGQAYNEQFF; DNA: TGTGCCAGCACCAGGGGACAGGCTTACAATGAGCAGTTCTTC
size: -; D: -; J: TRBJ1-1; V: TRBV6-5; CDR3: CASMGAMDTEAFF; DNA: TGTGCCAGCATGGGGGCTATGGACACTGAAGCTTTCTTT
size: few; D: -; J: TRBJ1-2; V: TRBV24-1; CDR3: CATTDGYTF; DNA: TGTGCCACCACGGATGGCTACACCTTC
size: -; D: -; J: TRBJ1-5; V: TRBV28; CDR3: CASSLIRDQPQHF; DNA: TGTGCCAGCAGTTTGATCAGGGATCAGCCCCAGCATTTT
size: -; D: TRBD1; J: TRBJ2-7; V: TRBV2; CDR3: CASLGTGAYEQYF; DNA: TGTGCCAGCCTCGGGACAGGAGCCTACGAGCAGTACTTC
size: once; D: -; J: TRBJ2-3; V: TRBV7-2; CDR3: CASSLGGTDTQYF; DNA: TGTGCCAGCAGCTTAGGCGGCACAGATACGCAGTATTTT
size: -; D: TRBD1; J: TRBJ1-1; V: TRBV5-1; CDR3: CASSPAGQGDTEAFF; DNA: TGCGCCAGCAGCCCGGCTGGACAGGGCGACACTGAAGCTTTCTTT
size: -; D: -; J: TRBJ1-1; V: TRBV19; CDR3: CASTTLGGGLNTEAFF; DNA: TGTGCCAGTACCACCCTTGGGGGCGGATTGAACACTGAAGCTTTCTTT
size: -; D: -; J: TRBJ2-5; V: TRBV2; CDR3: CASSEVRGFQETQYF; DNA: TGTGCCAGCAGTGAAGTAAGGGGGTTCCAAGAGACCCAGTACTTC
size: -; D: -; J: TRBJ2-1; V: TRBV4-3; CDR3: CASSQGLNNEQFF; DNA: TGCGCCAGCAGCCAAGGTCTAAACAATGAGCAGTTCTTC
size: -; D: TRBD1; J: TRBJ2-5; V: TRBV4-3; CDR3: CASSRRQGQETQYF; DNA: TGCGCCAGCAGCCGTCGACAGGGCCAAGAGACCCAGTACTTC
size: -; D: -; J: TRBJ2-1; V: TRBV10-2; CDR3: CASTSGGSYNEQFF; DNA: TGCGCCAGCACGTCTGGGGGGTCCTACAATGAGCAGTTCTTC
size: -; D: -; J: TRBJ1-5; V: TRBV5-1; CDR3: CASSPDGKNQPQHF; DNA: TGCGCCAGCAGCCCGGACGGGAAAAATCAGCCCCAGCATTTT
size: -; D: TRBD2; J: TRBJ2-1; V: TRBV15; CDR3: CATSSTLAVLYNEQFF; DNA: TGTGCCACCAGCAGCACTCTAGCGGTACTCTACAATGAGCAGTTCTTC
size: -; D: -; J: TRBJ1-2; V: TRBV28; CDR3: CASSLRGGGYTF; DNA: TGTGCCAGCAGTTTAAGGGGTGGTGGCTACACCTTC
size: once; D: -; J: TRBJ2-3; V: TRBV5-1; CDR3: CASSLAGVTDTQYF; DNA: TGCGCCAGCAGCTTGGCGGGAGTCACAGATACGCAGTATTTT
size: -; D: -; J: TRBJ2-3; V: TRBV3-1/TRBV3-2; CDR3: CASSPSPLDTQYF; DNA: TGTGCCAGCAGCCCTAGCCCACTAGATACGCAGTATTTT
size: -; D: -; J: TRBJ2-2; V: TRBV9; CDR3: CASSVAGVAGELFF; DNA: TGTGCCAGCAGCGTAGCGGGAGTGGCCGGGGAGCTGTTTTTT
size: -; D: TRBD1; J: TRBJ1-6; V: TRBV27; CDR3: CASSLYRDRAESPLHF; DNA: TGTGCCAGCAGTTTATATCGGGACAGGGCAGAATCACCCCTCCACTTT
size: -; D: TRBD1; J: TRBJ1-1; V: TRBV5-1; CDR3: CASSLSGTGLNEAFF; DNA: TGCGCCAGCAGCTTATCCGGGACAGGGCTAAATGAAGCTTTCTTT
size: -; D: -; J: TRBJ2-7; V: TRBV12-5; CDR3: CASGLAGSYEQYF; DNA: TGTGCTAGTGGTTTGGCAGGTTCCTACGAGCAGTACTTC
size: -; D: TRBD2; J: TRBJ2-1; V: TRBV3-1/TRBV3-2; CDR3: CASSPSGGSYNEQFF; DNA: TGTGCCAGCAGTCCTAGCGGTGGCTCCTACAATGAGCAGTTCTTC
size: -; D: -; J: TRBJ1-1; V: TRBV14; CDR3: CASSQVTRDMNTEAFF; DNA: TGTGCCAGCAGCCAAGTTACGAGGGACATGAACACTGAAGCTTTCTTT
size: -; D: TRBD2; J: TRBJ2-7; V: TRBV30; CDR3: CAWSVSYSGTLPYEQYF; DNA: TGTGCCTGGAGTGTAAGCTATAGCGGGACTCTCCCCTACGAGCAGTACTTC
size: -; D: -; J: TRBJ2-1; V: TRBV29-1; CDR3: CSVEGDLLAILGNNEQFF; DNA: TGCAGCGTTGAAGGGGACCTACTAGCCATATTGGGGAACAATGAGCAGTTCTTC
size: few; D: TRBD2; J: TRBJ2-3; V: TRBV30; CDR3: CAAVLAGGNTQYF; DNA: TGTGCTGCAGTCCTAGCGGGGGGGAATACGCAGTATTTT
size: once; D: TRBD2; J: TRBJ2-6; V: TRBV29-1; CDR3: CSVRGLAGGPKKSSGANVLTF; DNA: TGCAGCGTCCGCGGACTAGCGGGAGGGCCTAAAAAGAGCTCTGGGGCCAACGTCCTGACTTTC